The present entry profiles one T cell receptor beta chain with its context. This entry belongs to a study of blood T cell repertoires in COVID-19. Original analysis: Reference gene primer amplification gave estimated nucleated cell counts. Measured with immunoSEQ multiplex PCR; TCRdb has only the in-frame clones, and not every one. V and J calls and clone size are given by that table; D and trimming were obtained from the DNA. Of fewer than 120,000 clones in the sample, 75% to 80% were seen once. The specimen sequenced was peripheral blood. The source is a woman over 75 with active or convalescent COVID-19.

The CDR3 coding sequence is TGTGCCAGCTCACCAACTCTTGTGAATAGCGGGAGTATGACCGGGGAGCTGTTTTTT. Protein product: CASSPTLVNSGSMTGELFF. J is TRBJ2-2 and V is TRBV18; TRBD2 matches at 9 bases. CDR1 KGHSH and CDR2 LQKENI come from the germline V gene. V shed 2 bases and J 5 bases; nucleotides not matched to a gene: 15. The CDR3 is made up of 19 amino acids.